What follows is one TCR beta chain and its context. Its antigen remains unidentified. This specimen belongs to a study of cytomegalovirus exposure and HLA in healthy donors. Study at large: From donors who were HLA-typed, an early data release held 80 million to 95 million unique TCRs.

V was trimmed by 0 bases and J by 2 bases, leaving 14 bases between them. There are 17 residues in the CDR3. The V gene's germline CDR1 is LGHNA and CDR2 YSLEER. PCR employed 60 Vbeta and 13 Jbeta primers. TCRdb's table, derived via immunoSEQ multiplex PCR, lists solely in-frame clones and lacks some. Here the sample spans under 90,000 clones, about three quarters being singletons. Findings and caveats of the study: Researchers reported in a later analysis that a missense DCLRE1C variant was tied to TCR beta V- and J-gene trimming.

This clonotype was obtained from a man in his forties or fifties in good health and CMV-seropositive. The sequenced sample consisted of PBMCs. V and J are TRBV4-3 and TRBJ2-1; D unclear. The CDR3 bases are TGCGCCAGCAGCCAAGATACCAGAACCACTACCTACAATGAGCAGTTCTTC. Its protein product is CASSQDTRTTTYNEQFF.